This paragraph reports one T cell receptor beta chain. This clonotype showed up just once. Its antigen specificity is not known. One end of the junction is discordant with germline, which a read error may explain. For repertoire sequencing, TCR beta CDR3 regions were amplified from RNA transcripts. The first round was an RT-PCR using HTBI primers with the Qiagen OneStep RT-PCR kit, and this first round was followed by a second-round multiplex PCR, then size selection and purification. Libraries were sequenced on an Illumina HiSeq2000 using paired-end 100 bp reads. The authors' pipeline ran thus. SOAPnuke was used to process the reads, removing any read that contained adapters or uncalled bases, had a mean Phred below 15, or lacked an exact match to the constant primer or identifier. COPE v1.2.5 was used to merge the high-quality paired reads. Unique nucleotide sequences were defined as clonotypes and aligned to IMGT TRB V, D and J references using MiTCR v1.1. The analysis was limited to V-J combinations with a frequency above 0.0001, which together covered over 99% of the repertoires. For each V-J combination, a TCR clonal expansion and chaos score was defined as F50 clonal expansion divided by the chaos observed in the TCRdist matrix. Features were reduced by Welch's t-statistics and random forest to around 14 V-J combinations, which fed a naive Bayes classifier. The similarity between thyroid and blood repertoires was quantified using the Morisita-Horn index. TCRdb handled the public reads itself, with Q25 trimming in fastp and clone calling in MiXCR, and kept productive beta chains. For every CDR3 protein sequence, its rows merge into one entry that carries the most common genes and DNA. For this entry, the V and J calls and clone size follow TCRdb and not the study's own pipeline. A total of about 550,000 distinct CDR3 sequences appear in this sample, less than 45% of them only once. The top ten constitute around 4.6% of the sample.

Patients with hyperthyroidism were aged 18 to 65 years, had been newly diagnosed, and had a disease duration of less than 2 months. Anyone with other autoimmune diseases, uncontrolled infections, pregnancy or lactation was excluded from the study. Clinical symptoms, serum thyroxine, TRAb, thyroid ultrasound and orbital computed tomography formed the basis of the diagnosis. Total RNA was extracted using Trizol reagent, and RNA quality was checked on an Agilent 2100 Bioanalyzer. This specimen comes from a study of Graves' ophthalmopathy and Graves' hyperthyroidism (dated by TCRdb to the late 2010s). Study-level background: Hyperthyroidism was defined as stable when no progression to ophthalmopathy occurred within 18 months of follow-up. The study used TCR beta repertoire signatures to distinguish Graves' ophthalmopathy from Graves' hyperthyroidism and to predict progression to ophthalmopathy. In total, over 130 blood samples were TCR-sequenced: 43 ophthalmopathy, over 70 hyperthyroidism and around 17 hyperthyroidism-to-ophthalmopathy patients. To explore V-J signatures that distinguish ophthalmopathy from hyperthyroidism, a discovery set of 100 patients was enrolled, made up of over 40 with ophthalmopathy and 55 to 65 with stable hyperthyroidism. An independent validation cohort was composed of about 20 hyperthyroidism patients and 17 patients who later progressed from hyperthyroidism to ophthalmopathy. In roughly 6 hyperthyroidism patients, T-cell repertoires of thyroid tissue and blood were compared. Following sampling, methimazole starting at 30 mg daily was administered to hyperthyroidism patients, and high-dose intravenous methylprednisolone was administered to ophthalmopathy patients. Beyond this particular receptor, the publication reports: No statistical method was used to predetermine the sample size, and group allocation was not hidden from the investigators. Most of the expanded thyroid clonotypes with a frequency above 0.001 were also detected in blood, and it was suggested that the thyroid immune response may be reflected by blood repertoires. In cross-validation, the 13-signature model distinguished ophthalmopathy from stable hyperthyroidism with approximately 90% sensitivity and approximately 81% specificity, while in the test set the corresponding values were around 79% and 71%. In validation, the model predicted ophthalmopathy progression with nearly 71% sensitivity and around 72% specificity; approximately 12 predicted patients were CT-confirmed with GO in a median of about 7.1 months.

Per the germline V gene, SGHTA is the CDR1 and FQGNSA is the CDR2. The CDR3, from cysteine to phenylalanine, totals 13 residues. The retained sequence is limited to the CDR3, 39 bases, with the frame set at the first base. This TCR derives from an adult man with Graves' hyperthyroidism. This sequence uses TRBV7-2 and TRBJ1-1; the D gene is possibly TRBD1, with 6 bases matching. The material sequenced was peripheral blood or thyroid tissue (not recorded which). The base sequence is TGTGCCAGCAGCTTAAGTCGGCAGGGGAGTGGGCTCTTT. It specifies CASSLSRQGSGLF.